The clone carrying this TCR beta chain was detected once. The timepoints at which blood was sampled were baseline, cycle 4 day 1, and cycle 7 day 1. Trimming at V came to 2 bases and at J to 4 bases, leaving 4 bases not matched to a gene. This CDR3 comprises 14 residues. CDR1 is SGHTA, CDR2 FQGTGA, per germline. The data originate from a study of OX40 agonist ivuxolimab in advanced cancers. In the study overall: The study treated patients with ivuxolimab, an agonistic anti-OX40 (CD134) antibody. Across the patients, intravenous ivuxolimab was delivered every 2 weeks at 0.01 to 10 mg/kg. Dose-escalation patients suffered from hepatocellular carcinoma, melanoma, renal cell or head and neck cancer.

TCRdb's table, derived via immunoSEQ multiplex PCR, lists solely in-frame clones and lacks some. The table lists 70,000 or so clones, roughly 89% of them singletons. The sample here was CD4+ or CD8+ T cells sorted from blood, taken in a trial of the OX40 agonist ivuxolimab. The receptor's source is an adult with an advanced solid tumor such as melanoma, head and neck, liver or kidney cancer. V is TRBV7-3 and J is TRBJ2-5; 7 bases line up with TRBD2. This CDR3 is CASSLRPGGETQYF. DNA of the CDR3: TGTGCCAGCAGCTTACGTCCGGGAGGAGAGACCCAGTACTTC.